Each of the 11 T cell receptor beta chains below was sequenced from the same sample in a study of cytomegalovirus exposure and HLA in healthy donors. The primer mix had 60 Vbeta and 13 Jbeta primers. The data were produced by immunoSEQ multiplex PCR, yet TCRdb's version contains in-frame clones alone and is incomplete. The profile shows some 150,000 clones, about 85% of them singletons. The specimen was PBMCs. These receptors were taken from a woman between 18 and 30 years old in good health and CMV-seronegative.

This clone occurred once. This chain links TRBV27 with TRBJ2-6; D may be TRBD1 (6 bases). The CDR3 has 18 residues. The V gene's germline CDR1 is MNHEY and CDR2 SMNVEV (reference sequence). V was clipped by 4 bases and J by 1 base, with 17 bases between them. This CDR3 is CASSSLGQWGSGANVLTF. DNA of the CDR3: TGTGCCAGCAGTTCCCTCGGACAGTGGGGTTCTGGGGCCAACGTCCTGACTTTC.

The chain has TRBV18 and TRBJ2-1; a possible D gene is TRBD1 (5 bases). The CDR3 length is 14 residues. Germline V lookup: CDR1 KGHSH, CDR2 LQKENI. The V and J ends lost 5 bases and 1 base respectively, with 9 bases between them. Here the CDR3 reads CASSSRGSYNEQFF. CDR3 bases: TGTGCCAGCTCATCAAGGGGATCCTACAATGAGCAGTTCTTC.

The chain has TRBV29-1 and TRBJ2-5; TRBD2 might be the D (5 bases). V was trimmed by 4 bases and J by 3 bases, leaving 12 bases between them. The CDR3 is 13 amino acids. CDR1 is SQVTM, CDR2 ANQGSEA, per germline. The CDR3 DNA follows: TGCAGCGTTGTGAATCGAGGGAAAGAGACCCAGTACTTC. It yields the protein CSVVNRGKETQYF. The full variable domain, rest sourced from reference TRBV29-1 and TRBJ2-5, is SAVISQKPSRDICQRGTSLTIQCQVDSQVTMMFWYRQQPGQSLTLIATANQGSEATYESGFVIDKFPISRPNLTFSTLTVSNMSPEDSSIYLCSVVNRGKETQYFGPGTRLLVL.

The chain combines TRBV29-1 with TRBJ2-1, with 7 positions matching TRBD2. Germline CDR1 reads SQVTM; CDR2 reads ANQGSEA. V was pared by 0 bases and J by 4 bases, with 12 bases of the junction left unmatched. CDR3 size: 17 residues. The CDR3 loop reads CSVEDGASGQPYNEQFF. CDR3 nucleotides: TGCAGCGTTGAAGATGGGGCTAGCGGCCAACCTTACAATGAGCAGTTCTTC.

In this sample, this clone turned up a few times. The chain carries TRBV28 and TRBJ1-2; tentative D call: TRBD1 (5 bases). Trimming pared 8 bases from V and 8 bases from J, leaving 18 bases between. Per germline, CDR1 MDHEN and CDR2 SYDVKM. The CDR3 extends over 13 amino acids. In DNA, the CDR3 is TGTGCCAGCCGATACCCAGGGATTGGCGGCTACACCTTC. Its translation: CASRYPGIGGYTF.

The J gene is TRBJ1-4, the V gene TRBV5-1, with D possibly being TRBD1 (5 bases). The CDR3 is made up of 16 amino acids. Between the trimmed V and J ends, which lost 1 base and 5 bases, there was a span of 15 bases. CDR1 SGHRS and CDR2 YFSETQ come from the germline V gene. The CDR3 nucleotides are TGCGCCAGCAGCTTGTCAGTGGGACTCTTAAATGAAAAACTGTTTTTT. As protein: CASSLSVGLLNEKLFF.

V is TRBV7-2 and J is TRBJ2-7; TRBD2 agrees at 7 bases. There are 13 residues in the CDR3. Germline V gives CDR1 SGHTA, CDR2 FQGNSA. After removal of 5 bases from V and 6 bases from J, the junction contained 7 bases not matched to a gene. CDR3 in DNA: TGTGCCAGCAGCCGCATGGGGACTACCGAGCAGTACTTC. This codes for CASSRMGTTEQYF.

This rearrangement joins TRBV6-1 to TRBJ2-7; a possible D gene is TRBD2 (6 bases). Germline values: CDR1 MNHNS, CDR2 SASEGT. V shed 2 bases and J shed 2 bases, with 16 bases lying between them. The CDR3 runs 16 residues. CDR3 bases: TGTGCCAGCAGTGAATGGGCCGGGACTCCAACCTACGAGCAGTACTTC. As protein: CASSEWAGTPTYEQYF.

A few counts support this clone. Here the CDR3 reads CAWSRVAPFTDTQYF. The CDR3 DNA reads as TGTGCCTGGAGTAGGGTAGCGCCCTTCACAGATACGCAGTATTTT. The rearrangement joins TRBV30 to TRBJ2-3; D perhaps matches TRBD2 (5 bases). V lost 2 bases and J 2 bases, leaving 14 bases between the germline ends. Germline CDR1 is GTSNPN and CDR2 is SVGIG (reference sequence). The CDR3 totals 15 residues.

The chain recombines TRBV7-9 with TRBJ1-6, with TRBD1 matching 7 bases. V lost 4 bases, J lost 14 bases, and 11 bases stayed unmatched. Germline CDR1 SEHNR, CDR2 FQNEAQ (reference sequence). This CDR3 has 14 amino acids. The CDR3 sequence is CASSSGQVRGALHF. As DNA, the CDR3 is TGTGCCAGCAGCTCCGGACAGGTCCGTGGGGCCCTCCACTTT.

This clone appeared a single time. J is TRBJ2-3 and V is TRBV19, with 16 bases fitting TRBD2. The V segment lost 3 bases and the J segment 7 bases; nucleotides outside the gene matches: 10. Germline CDR1 reads LNHDA; CDR2 reads SQIVND (reference sequence). The CDR3 is 18 residues long. CDR3 in amino acids: CASSMGLAGGPFENTQYF. CDR3 in DNA: TGTGCCAGTAGTATGGGACTAGCGGGAGGGCCGTTCGAAAATACGCAGTATTTT. Variable domain in full (rest from reference TRBV19 and TRBJ2-3): DGGITQSPKYLFRKEGQNVTLSCEQNLNHDAMYWYRQDPGQGLRLIYYSQIVNDFQKGDIAEGYSVSREKKESFPLTVTSAQKNPTAFYLCASSMGLAGGPFENTQYFGPGTRLTVL.